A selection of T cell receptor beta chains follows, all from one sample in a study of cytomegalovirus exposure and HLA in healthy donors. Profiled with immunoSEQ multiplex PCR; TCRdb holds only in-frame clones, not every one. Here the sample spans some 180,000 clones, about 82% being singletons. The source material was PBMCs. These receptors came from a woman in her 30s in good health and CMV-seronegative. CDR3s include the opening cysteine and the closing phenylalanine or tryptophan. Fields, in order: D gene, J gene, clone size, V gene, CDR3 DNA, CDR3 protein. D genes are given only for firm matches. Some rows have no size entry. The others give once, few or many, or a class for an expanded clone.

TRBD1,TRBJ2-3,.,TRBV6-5,TGTGCCAGCAGGAGCGAGGGGGCTGAGGCAGATACGCAGTATTTT,CASRSEGAEADTQYF
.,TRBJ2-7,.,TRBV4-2,TGTGCCAGCAGCCGAACCCGGGGAAACTCCTACGAGCAGTACTTC,CASSRTRGNSYEQYF
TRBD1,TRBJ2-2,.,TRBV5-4,TGTGCCAGCAGCTTGGTAGGGGGCGCAACCGGGGAGCTGTTTTTT,CASSLVGGATGELFF
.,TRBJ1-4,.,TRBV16,TGTGCCAGCAGCCGCGGGATCCGGGAAAAACTGTTTTTT,CASSRGIREKLFF
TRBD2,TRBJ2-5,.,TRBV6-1,TGTGCCAGCAGCGGACTAGCGGGGGTTAGGGAGACCCAATACTTC,CASSGLAGVRETQYF
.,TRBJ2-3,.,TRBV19,TGTGCCAGTAGTATGACAGGAGGACTCACAGATACGCAGTATTTT,CASSMTGGLTDTQYF
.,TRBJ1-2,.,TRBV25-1,TGTGCCAGCAGGGACAGATACAACTATGGCTACACCTTC,CASRDRYNYGYTF
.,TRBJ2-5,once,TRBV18,TGTGCCAGCTCACCCGGACAGAGGAAAGGGGAGACCCAGTACTTC,CASSPGQRKGETQYF
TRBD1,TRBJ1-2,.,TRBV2,TGTGCCAGCAGGGACAGGGAGAGAAATGGCTACACCTTC,CASRDRERNGYTF
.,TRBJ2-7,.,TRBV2,TGTGCCAGCAGTAATCGGGGAAGCTCCTACGAGCAGTACTTC,CASSNRGSSYEQYF
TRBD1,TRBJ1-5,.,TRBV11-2,TGTGCCAGCAGCTTAGGGGACAGCTACAATCAGCCCCAGCATTTT,CASSLGDSYNQPQHF
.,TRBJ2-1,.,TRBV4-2,TGTGCCAGCAGCCAAGATGAAGGGGCTGTCAATGAGCAGTTCTTC,CASSQDEGAVNEQFF
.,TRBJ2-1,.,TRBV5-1,TGCGCCAGCAGCTTGAGGGGCCCCGAAGACAATGAGCAGTTCTTC,CASSLRGPEDNEQFF
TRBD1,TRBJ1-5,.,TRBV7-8,TGTGCCAGCAGCTTAGCCGGGGGGACAGGTACTCAGCCCCAGCATTTT,CASSLAGGTGTQPQHF
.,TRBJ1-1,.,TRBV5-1,TGCGCCAGCAGCTTGACTCAGGATGTTCCTGAAGCTTTCTTT,CASSLTQDVPEAFF
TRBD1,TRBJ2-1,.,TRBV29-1,TGCAGCGTTGAAGATGTCGGACAGGGGGCCAATGAGCAGTTCTTC,CSVEDVGQGANEQFF
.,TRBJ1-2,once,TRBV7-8,TGTGCCAGCAGCTTCCCAGGGAACTATGGCTACACCTTC,CASSFPGNYGYTF
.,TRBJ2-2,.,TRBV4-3,TGCGCCAGCAGCCACCTCCCCGACACTCACGGGGAGCTGTTTTTT,CASSHLPDTHGELFF
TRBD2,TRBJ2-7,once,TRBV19,TGTGCCAGTAGTATGGGACTAGCGGGGGGGCGCGAGCAGTACTTC,CASSMGLAGGREQYF
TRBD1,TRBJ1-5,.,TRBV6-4,TGTGCCAGCAGCCCCAGGGGGCAAAGTAATCAGCCCCAGCATTTT,CASSPRGQSNQPQHF
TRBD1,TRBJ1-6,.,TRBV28,TGTGCCAGCAACCGGGACAGGAGGCTTTCACCCCTCCACTTT,CASNRDRRLSPLHF
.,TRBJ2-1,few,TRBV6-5,TGTGCCAGCAGTTACTCGGAGCTAGAGGATGAGCAGTTCTTC,CASSYSELEDEQFF
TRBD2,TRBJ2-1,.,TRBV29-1,TGCAGCGTTTTGCCCCCGGGGGGGCGCCTGCAGTTCTTC,CSVLPPGGRLQFF
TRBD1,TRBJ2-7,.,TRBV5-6,TGTGCCAGCAGCTCCGTGGGACAGGGAATATCCGGCGAGCAGTACTTC,CASSSVGQGISGEQYF
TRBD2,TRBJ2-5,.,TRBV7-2,TGTGCCAGCAGCTTAGGAGGTGGCGGGGGAGGAGAGACCCAGTACTTC,CASSLGGGGGGETQYF
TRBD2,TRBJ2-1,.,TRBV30,TGTGCCTGGAGTACCCCTAGCGGGGGCCCCCCTAATGAGCAGTTCTTC,CAWSTPSGGPPNEQFF